Below are 6 T cell receptor beta chains sequenced from a single sample in a study of CD8+CD57+ T cells in acquired aplastic anemia (dated by TCRdb to 2016 to 2018). Patients chosen for sequencing had shown expansion of CD8+CD57+ cells by flow cytometry. The data were produced on an Illumina HiSeq 2000. Genomic DNA served as template for TCR beta VDJ combination and CDR3 sequence profiling. TCRdb itself trimmed the public reads at Q25 with fastp, ran MiXCR and retained productive beta chains. Rows are unified per CDR3 protein, each entry keeping the most common DNA and genes. This sample comprises 150,000 to 200,000 distinct CDR3 sequences, about two thirds of them detected only once. The ten largest clones capture under 60% of the sample. The sequenced sample was sorted CD4+, CD8+, or CD8+CD57+ T cells (not recorded which) from PBMCs. Receptors were obtained from a human donor with aplastic anemia.

The chain combines TRBV20-1 with TRBJ1-4, with D tentatively TRBD1 (6 bases). The CDR3 extends over 15 amino acids. From germline, CDR1 is DFQATT and CDR2 SNEGSKA (reference sequence). V shed 1 base and J shed 3 bases, with 12 bases lying between them. The CDR3 sequence: CSARVIQGSNEKLFF. The CDR3 nucleotides read TGCAGTGCTAGAGTAATCCAGGGGTCTAATGAAAAACTGTTTTTT.

This chain joins TRBV20-1 and TRBJ1-2; TRBD1 is a possible D gene (5 bases). The CDR3 has 13 residues. Germline V gives CDR1 DFQATT, CDR2 SNEGSKA (reference sequence). Trimming left V 6 bases short and J 4 bases short, with 15 bases between. In DNA form, the CDR3 reads TGCAGTGCGACGATACGGGGGGGCTATGGCTACACCTTC. Translated, it gives CSATIRGGYGYTF.

V usage is TRBV29-1 and J usage is TRBJ1-6; D uncertain. CDR3 length: 14 amino acids. V was trimmed by 5 bases and J by 7 bases, leaving 15 bases between them. The germline V gene has CDR1 SQVTM and CDR2 ANQGSEA. The CDR3 DNA reads as TGCAGCGTTAAGACCCCACTCCCAAATTCACCCCTCCACTTT. This translates into CSVKTPLPNSPLHF. Variable domain in full (rest from reference TRBV29-1 and TRBJ1-6): SAVISQKPSRDICQRGTSLTIQCQVDSQVTMMFWYRQQPGQSLTLIATANQGSEATYESGFVIDKFPISRPNLTFSTLTVSNMSPEDSSIYLCSVKTPLPNSPLHFGNGTRLTVT.

In this sample, this clonotype turned up once. Germline and junction disagree at one end, which may indicate a read error. This chain connects TRBV5-1 to TRBJ2-6; possible D gene TRBD2, 5 bases. The CDR3 spans 15 residues. Per germline, CDR1 SGHRS and CDR2 YFSETQ. The CDR3 DNA is TGTGCCAGCGGCCCCCACGCGGATGGGGCCAACGTCCTGACTTTC. This gives the protein CASGPHADGANVLTF. Full variable domain (missing parts from reference TRBV5-1 and TRBJ2-6): KAGVTQTPRYLIKTRGQQVTLSCSPISGHRSVSWYQQTPGQGLQFLFEYFSETQRNKGNFPGRFSGRQFSNSRSEMNVSTLELGDSALYLCASGPHADGANVLTFGAGSRLTVL.

The rearrangement uses TRBV2 and TRBJ2-7, with D possibly being TRBD1 (7 bases). Per the germline V gene, CDR1 is SNHLY and CDR2 is FYNNEI. CDR3 size: 14 residues. CDR3 DNA: TGTGCTTCTGCAGCAGGGGCAGGGGGGTACGAGCAGTACTTC. It specifies CASAAGAGGYEQYF.

V gene TRBV2 combines with J gene TRBJ2-5, with a possible D match to TRBD1 (5 bases). Germline CDR1 and CDR2: SNHLY and FYNNEI. CDR3 size: 15 residues. Trimming removed 5 bases from V and 1 base from J, with 14 bases in between. The CDR3 sequence is CASSQGQRVQETQYF. The CDR3 DNA is TGTGCCAGCAGTCAAGGACAACGTGTCCAAGAGACCCAGTACTTC.